One and the same sample provided the 19 T cell receptor beta chains below, sequenced in a study of T cell repertoires in cytomegalovirus infection. Via MiXCR, TCRdb re-called the reads, giving one row per CDR3 protein. The sample has more than 400,000 distinct CDR3 sequences, around a quarter seen once; the top ten hold around 14%. Sample: PBMCs. The receptors originated from a human donor in good health (CMV status not recorded). Some clones in this sample may be carry-over from other donors' samples.

The chain carries TRBV2 and TRBJ1-1; D is ambiguous. The CDR3 is 13 amino acids. CDR1 and CDR2 from the germline V gene are SNHLY and FYNNEI. V was clipped by 1 base and J by 5 bases, with 8 bases between them. CDR3 sequence: CASSEVWGTEAFF. CDR3 nucleotide sequence: TGTGCCAGCAGTGAAGTATGGGGAACTGAAGCTTTCTTT.

In its sample, this clonotype was seen a few times. The CDR3 DNA is TGTGCCAGCAGTTTAGGGGCAGGGTACCGGGGACTAGCGGGAGTGGAGAATGAGCAGTTCTTC. Protein sequence: CASSLGAGYRGLAGVENEQFF. This chain uses TRBV27 with TRBJ2-1; 14 nucleotides match TRBD2. The CDR3 runs to 21 residues. CDR1 MNHEY and CDR2 SMNVEV come from the germline V gene (reference sequence). The ends lost 2 bases at V and 7 bases at J; junction bases unmatched: 19.

The V call is TRBV2, the J call TRBJ2-4; D is ambiguous. V was pared by 5 bases and J by 0 bases, with 8 bases between. Germline V CDR1 and CDR2: SNHLY, FYNNEI. The CDR3 is made up of 14 amino acids. The CDR3: CASSNQLAKNIQYF. As DNA, the CDR3 is TGTGCCAGCAGTAATCAACTAGCCAAAAACATTCAGTACTTC.

V gene TRBV2 combines with J gene TRBJ1-2, with a weak D call TRBD1 (6 bases). CDR1 SNHLY and CDR2 FYNNEI come from the germline V gene. The V and J ends lost 8 bases and 8 bases respectively, with 18 bases between them. The length of the CDR3 is 13 residues. CDR3 sequence reads: CASGVGALGGYTF. The CDR3 nucleotides read TGTGCCAGCGGTGTGGGGGCGCTTGGCGGCTACACCTTC.

This clonotype was counted ten times or more. The V and J genes are TRBV19 and TRBJ1-5; D might be TRBD1 (5 bases). This CDR3 comprises 15 residues. V lost 4 bases, J lost 0 bases, and 10 bases lay in between. Germline V lookup: CDR1 LNHDA, CDR2 SQIVND (reference sequence). The CDR3 DNA follows: TGTGCCAGTAGTACGGGACTGTATAGCAATCAGCCCCAGCATTTT. The encoded protein is CASSTGLYSNQPQHF.

The chain combines TRBV27 with TRBJ2-1; 7 bases agree with TRBD1. The CDR3 is made up of 14 amino acids. The junction had 0 bases not matched to a gene; V was cut back by 4 bases and J by 0 bases. Germline CDR1 reads MNHEY; CDR2 reads SMNVEV (reference sequence). CDR3 bases: TGTGCCAGCAGTTGGACAGGCTCCTACAATGAGCAGTTCTTC. Its protein is CASSWTGSYNEQFF.

This clonotype appeared a few times. The chain uses TRBV28 and TRBJ1-4, with unresolved D. CDR1 and CDR2 (germline): MDHEN, SYDVKM. Between the trimmed V and J ends, which lost 3 bases and 5 bases, there was a span of 7 bases. This CDR3 is 13 amino acids long. CDR3 sequence reads: CASSFAGNEKLFF. In nucleotides, the CDR3 is TGTGCCAGCAGTTTCGCTGGGAATGAAAAACTGTTTTTT.

V is TRBV27 and J is TRBJ1-1; D is possibly TRBD1 (5 bases). The ends were cut back, 6 bases at V and 1 base at J, with 12 bases in the middle. The CDR3 spans 14 residues. The V gene's germline CDR1 is MNHEY and CDR2 SMNVEV (reference sequence). This CDR3 is CASSPDIPNTEAFF. The CDR3 DNA reads TGTGCCAGCAGCCCGGACATACCGAACACTGAAGCTTTCTTT.

This clonotype showed up just a few times. V is TRBV19 and J is TRBJ1-1; maybe TRBD1 (5 bases). The CDR3 spans 13 residues. Germline lookup yields CDR1 LNHDA and CDR2 SQIVND (reference sequence). Trimming took 4 bases from V and 3 from J, leaving 9 bases between them. CDR3 DNA sequence: TGTGCCAGTAGTAAGGGGTCGGACACTGAAGCTTTCTTT. This gives the protein CASSKGSDTEAFF.

The chain is built from TRBV29-1 and TRBJ2-3; 15 positions agree with TRBD2. This CDR3 is built from 17 residues. V gave up 6 bases and J gave up 4 bases; unmatched junction bases: 11. Germline V gives CDR1 SQVTM, CDR2 ANQGSEA. The CDR3 sequence: CSVQRTSGRAVADTQYF. Here the CDR3 DNA reads TGCAGCGTGCAACGGACTAGCGGGAGGGCCGTCGCAGATACGCAGTATTTT.

The chain employs TRBV12-5 and TRBJ1-1, with D perhaps matching TRBD1 (5 bases). The V and J ends lost 1 base and 1 base respectively, with 7 bases between them. CDR3 length: 14 residues. Per germline, CDR1 LGHNT and CDR2 FRNRAP. The CDR3 DNA reads TGTGCTAGTGGTTTGGGACAGCGGAACACTGAAGCTTTCTTT. This sequence encodes CASGLGQRNTEAFF.

This clonotype appeared many times. V and J are TRBV7-2 and TRBJ2-3; D may be TRBD1 (5 bases). This CDR3 spans 13 amino acids. Germline lookup yields CDR1 SGHTA and CDR2 FQGNSA. Trimming removed 5 bases at V and 5 bases at J, with 11 bases between. CDR3 nucleotide sequence: TGTGCCAGCAGCGCCACTCAGGGAGATACGCAGTATTTT. Encoded protein: CASSATQGDTQYF.

This clonotype occurred once. This chain connects TRBV6-5 to TRBJ1-1; a possible D gene is TRBD1 (6 bases). In germline, CDR1 is MNHEY, CDR2 SVGAGI. The CDR3 is 14 amino acids. Between the trimmed V and J ends, which lost 6 bases and 8 bases, there was a span of 19 bases. CDR3: CASRKQGRTGEAFF. As DNA, the CDR3 is TGTGCCAGCAGAAAACAGGGCAGGACGGGAGAAGCTTTCTTT.

At least ten counts were recorded for this clonotype. V and J are TRBV7-2 and TRBJ2-7; 12 positions agree with TRBD2. The CDR3 contains 15 residues. Germline CDR1 is SGHTA and CDR2 is FQGNSA. V was pared by 4 bases and J by 4 bases, with 5 bases of the junction left unmatched. Here the CDR3 reads CASSSTGTSGYEQYF. The CDR3 nucleotides are TGTGCCAGCAGCTCCACCGGGACTAGCGGGTACGAGCAGTACTTC.

The table lists this clonotype with a few counts. J is TRBJ1-5 and V is TRBV12-3 or TRBV12-4, with D possibly being TRBD1 (6 bases). Trimming took off 3 bases at V and 2 bases at J, with 20 bases between the two ends. This CDR3 is built from 18 residues. The CDR3 loop reads CASSFHTGSRGGNQPQHF. DNA of the CDR3: TGTGCCAGCAGTTTTCACACAGGGAGCCGGGGGGGCAATCAGCCCCAGCATTTT.

This chain connects TRBV6-5 to TRBJ2-5; D might be TRBD1 or TRBD2, each matching 5 bases. The V and J ends lost 4 bases and 2 bases respectively, with 8 bases between them. The CDR3 runs 13 residues. Looked up from germline, CDR1 is MNHEY and CDR2 is SVGAGI. DNA of the CDR3: TGTGCCAGCAGTTGGGGACCACAAGAGACCCAGTACTTC. It is translated as CASSWGPQETQYF.

This clonotype was found many times. This sequence joins TRBV7-2 and TRBJ2-1; the match to TRBD2 covers 7 bases. The V segment lost 1 base and the J segment 3 bases; nucleotides outside the gene matches: 6. The CDR3 totals 16 residues. Per germline, CDR1 SGHTA and CDR2 FQGNSA. Here the CDR3 reads CASSLVAGLLYNEQFF. Written as DNA, the CDR3 is TGTGCCAGCAGCTTAGTGGCGGGACTACTCTACAATGAGCAGTTCTTC.

The rearrangement joins TRBV11-2 to TRBJ1-1; weak D call: TRBD1 (6 bases). CDR1 and CDR2 from the germline V gene are SGHAT and FQNNGV. The CDR3 has 13 amino acids. Between the trimmed V and J ends, which lost 7 bases and 4 bases, there was a span of 13 bases. CDR3 protein: CASTDEGGTEAFF. DNA for the CDR3: TGTGCCAGCACCGACGAAGGGGGCACTGAAGCTTTCTTT. The variable domain in full, with the rest retrieved from reference TRBV11-2 and TRBJ1-1, is EAGVAQSPRYKIIEKRQSVAFWCNPISGHATLYWYQQILGQGPKLLIQFQNNGVVDDSQLPKDRFSAERLKGVDSTLKIQPAKLEDSAVYLCASTDEGGTEAFFGQGTRLTVV.

The chain has TRBV7-9 and TRBJ2-1; 8 bases are a match to TRBD2. J lost 1 base, V lost 5 bases, and 16 bases had no gene match. This CDR3 has 19 amino acids. The germline V gene encodes CDR1 SEHNR and CDR2 FQNEAQ (reference sequence). CDR3 sequence reads: CASSPSFRVAGSSYNEQFF. The CDR3 DNA reads TGTGCCAGCAGCCCGTCCTTCCGAGTAGCGGGGAGTTCCTACAATGAGCAGTTCTTC.